The present T cell receptor beta chain was sequenced within a study of T cells expressing NK-cell markers (dated by TCRdb to about 2020). As for the study more broadly: TCR beta-chain repertoires were profiled in sorted CD3+CD56+NKG2C+, CD3+CD56+NKG2C- and CD3+CD56-NKG2C+ T-cell subsets from several donors. Seven of the eight sequenced donors were HCMV-seropositive and one was HCMV-seronegative. Illumina HiSeq 2000/2500, MiSeq or NextSeq was used to sequence libraries as 2 x 150 bp reads. The eight sequenced donors were randomly selected healthy volunteers, three men and five women. Study-wide findings and limitations: Whether the expanded NKG2C-expressing T cell clones were specific for HCMV antigens was left unclear. Those dominant clonotypes were again the most abundant among CD3+CD56-NKG2C+ cells in several donors, at about 25-60.1%. In several donors, the dominant CD3+CD56+NKG2C+ clonotypes ranked among the top 10 CD8+ clonotypes, making up about 1.0-7.0% of CD8+ T cells.

Points on this clonotype: Its antigen remains unidentified.

A commercial ELISA kit detecting HCMV-specific IgG in serum was used to determine HCMV serostatus. Peripheral blood mononuclear cells were isolated from blood by Ficoll density gradient centrifugation. Sequencing took place on an Illumina HiSeq 2000. 5'RACE template switching, by which a universal primer site and unique molecular identifiers were added, was used to make TCR beta cDNA libraries. cDNA synthesis was primed from the TCR beta constant segment, followed by two successive PCR amplification steps. Under the source paper's analysis protocol: MIGEC was used to demultiplex reads and group the reads by UMI, and MiTCR was used to assemble and quantify clonotypes. To remove erroneous sequences, TCR cDNA sequences were retained only when supported by two or more reads. The tcR package was used for downstream repertoire analysis, and clonotypes were matched between fractions using CDR3 nucleotide sequence together with V segment. Antigen specificity was annotated against VDJdb with VDJmatch, allowing one amino acid substitution in CDR3. TCRdb reprocessed the reads and lists each CDR3 protein sequence as a single entry, with no DNA. The V and J calls reflect TCRdb's pipeline rather than the authors' work. The table for this sample shows 550,000 to 600,000 distinct CDR3 sequences. The ten largest make up approximately 3.6% of the sample.

Sample: blood T cells: a sorted CD56 or NKG2C T cell subset, CD4+ or CD8+ T cells, or bulk PBMC T cells (not recorded which). This sequence originates from a man between 18 and 29 years old in good health. Donor details come from another sample of the same person, matched by shared clones.

The CDR3 reads as follows: CSARVGLAGGKTDTQYF. The V and J segments used are TRBV20-1 and TRBJ2-3; there is no DNA to check the TCRdb D call of TRBD2. Reading from cysteine to phenylalanine, the CDR3 counts 17 amino acids. The record lacks a DNA sequence. The germline V gene (reference sequence) supplies CDR1 DFQATT and CDR2 SNEGSKA.